What follows are 3 T cell receptor beta chains derived from one specimen sequenced in a study of post-analysis software for immune sequencing data. Regarding the study as a whole: Roughly 5 TRBV segments, including TRBV5-6, TRBV5-1 and TRBV20-1, were more frequent in patients than controls.

TCR beta cDNA libraries had unique molecular identifiers. Each CDR3 protein is one row after TCRdb ran MiXCR on the PCR reads. The sample yields fewer than 850,000 distinct CDR3 sequences, just under 30% seen once. These receptors lack a known antigen. The sample comprised blood. The origin of the receptors is a girl aged 5-17 years with multiple sclerosis.

The V call is TRBV4-1, the J call TRBJ2-5, with D possibly TRBD2 on 5 matching bases. V lost 0 bases and J lost 12, with 11 bases in between. The CDR3 is 12 amino acids. CDR1 is MGHRA, CDR2 YSYEKL, per germline. This chain's CDR3 is CASSQDGGVEYF. The CDR3 nucleotides read TGCGCCAGCAGCCAAGATGGAGGAGTCGAGTACTTC.

This clonotype has more than one count but fewer than ten. The chain employs TRBV7-2 and TRBJ1-2, with a tentative D call TRBD1 (6 bases). The CDR3 consists of 14 residues. Germline V gene lookup returns CDR1 SGHTA and CDR2 FQGNSA. Trimming left V 0 bases short and J 7 bases short, with 12 bases between. CDR3 loop: CASSLAMGAGGYTF. The CDR3, as DNA: TGTGCCAGCAGCTTAGCGATGGGGGCGGGTGGCTACACCTTC.

The chain combines TRBV18 with TRBJ1-1; a weak D match, TRBD1 (6 bases). The CDR3 sequence is 16 residues long. V lost 6 bases and J lost 0, with 17 bases in between. The germline CDR1 and CDR2 sequences are KGHSH and LQKENI. DNA of the CDR3: TGTGCCAGCTCGCACGATCAGGCAGGGGTGAACACTGAAGCTTTCTTT. Residues: CASSHDQAGVNTEAFF.